The rows below give T cell receptor beta chains drawn from one sample of a study of identical twins. TCRdb processed the 5' RACE reads anew with MiXCR; each CDR3 protein has one entry. This sample yields hundreds of thousands of distinct CDR3 sequences, of which more than 9% are seen a single time; 7.2% belongs to the top ten. This sample was also put to use in a study of yellow fever vaccine responses in identical twins.

The sequenced sample consisted of CD8+ T cells sorted from blood. These receptors were collected from a woman younger than 30 in good health. Each CDR3 is given with its conserved first and last residue. The D gene is left open where the match is weak. Clone sizes are given selectively: once, few, many, or a class where the clone is expanded.

-	TRBV4-1	few	TRBJ2-4	CASSRTALWLPLAKNIQYF	TGCGCCAGCAGCCGGACGGCCCTTTGGCTACCCTTAGCCAAAAACATTCAGTACTTC
TRBD1	TRBV4-1	few	TRBJ2-5	CASSHRTGTWETQYF	TGCGCCAGCAGCCACCGGACAGGGACGTGGGAGACCCAGTACTTC
TRBD2	TRBV7-6	-	TRBJ2-7	CASSSPFSGVSSYEQYF	TGTGCCAGCAGCTCCCCCTTTAGCGGGGTAAGCTCCTACGAGCAGTACTTC
-	TRBV6-5	few	TRBJ1-4	CASSYSDSFNEKLFF	TGTGCCAGCAGTTACTCCGACAGCTTTAATGAAAAACTGTTTTTT
-	TRBV13	-	TRBJ1-1	CASSFGGAGMRNTEAFF	TGTGCCAGCAGCTTCGGGGGGGCTGGCATGCGGAACACTGAAGCTTTCTTT
-	TRBV4-1	-	TRBJ1-1	CASSQVPPEGNTEAFF	TGCGCCAGCAGCCAAGTCCCCCCCGAAGGGAACACTGAAGCTTTCTTT
TRBD1	TRBV6-1	-	TRBJ1-1	CASRKGTVNTEAFF	TGTGCCAGCAGAAAAGGGACAGTGAACACTGAAGCTTTCTTT
-	TRBV3-1	-	TRBJ2-2	CASSQVVLTNTGELFF	TGTGCCAGCAGCCAAGTTGTACTAACAAACACCGGGGAGCTGTTTTTT
TRBD2	TRBV5-6	-	TRBJ2-1	CASSVSGGGSSYNEQFF	TGTGCCAGCAGCGTAAGCGGGGGGGGAAGCTCCTACAATGAGCAGTTCTTC
-	TRBV20-1	many	TRBJ1-1	CSAPGEVGTEAFF	TGCAGTGCTCCAGGGGAGGTGGGCACTGAAGCTTTCTTT
-	TRBV6-2/TRBV6-3	-	TRBJ1-4	CASSPIQGLDEKLFF	TGTGCCAGCAGTCCGATACAGGGTTTGGACGAAAAACTGTTTTTT
TRBD2	TRBV20-1	-	TRBJ2-3	CSAGGLAGVGHTDTQYF	TGCAGTGCGGGGGGACTAGCGGGAGTGGGGCACACAGATACGCAGTATTTT
TRBD2	TRBV6-5	-	TRBJ2-3	CASSYSLAGDTDTQYF	TGTGCCAGCAGTTACTCGTTAGCGGGGGACACAGATACGCAGTATTTT
TRBD2	TRBV6-5	few	TRBJ2-3	CASSYRAGAWDTQYF	TGTGCCAGCAGTTACCGCGCGGGAGCGTGGGATACGCAGTATTTT
TRBD1	TRBV15	-	TRBJ2-2	CATSRDWGTGHTGELFF	TGTGCCACCAGCAGAGATTGGGGGACAGGACACACCGGGGAGCTGTTTTTT
-	TRBV20-1	-	TRBJ1-1	CSARDRDLEAFF	TGCAGTGCTAGGGACCGGGATCTTGAAGCTTTCTTT
-	TRBV5-1	few	TRBJ2-7	CASSHFLDPTTDEQYF	TGCGCCAGCAGCCACTTCCTGGACCCAACAACCGACGAGCAGTACTTC
-	TRBV6-4	many	TRBJ2-1	CASSDWEGAPYNEQFF	TGTGCCAGCAGTGACTGGGAGGGGGCCCCCTACAATGAGCAGTTCTTC
-	TRBV6-5	-	TRBJ2-1	CASSYSWTPSYNEQFF	TGTGCCAGCAGTTACTCCTGGACGCCATCCTACAATGAGCAGTTCTTC
-	TRBV6-5	few	TRBJ2-7	CASSYSHFSQGTYEQYF	TGTGCCAGCAGTTACTCTCATTTTTCTCAGGGGACCTACGAGCAGTACTTC
-	TRBV7-9	-	TRBJ1-5	CASSSQGGQPQHF	TGTGCCAGCAGCTCCCAGGGAGGCCAGCCCCAGCATTTT
-	TRBV27	-	TRBJ2-3	CASSLLTGAGVGTDTQYF	TGTGCCAGCAGTTTACTGACGGGAGCAGGGGTTGGCACAGATACGCAGTATTTT
TRBD2	TRBV7-8	-	TRBJ2-1	CASSFKRGLSYNEQFF	TGTGCCAGCAGCTTTAAGCGGGGCCTCTCCTACAATGAGCAGTTCTTC
-	TRBV10-3	many	TRBJ2-6	CAISDSHRSGANVLTF	TGTGCCATCAGTGACTCTCACCGCTCTGGGGCCAACGTCCTGACTTTC
-	TRBV18	-	TRBJ2-1	CASSPPDYYSYNEQFF	TGTGCCAGCTCACCACCTGACTACTACTCCTACAATGAGCAGTTCTTC
TRBD2	TRBV5-1	-	TRBJ2-1	CASRTSGAYNEQFF	TGCGCCAGCCGAACTAGCGGAGCCTACAATGAGCAGTTCTTC
-	TRBV4-1	few	TRBJ1-5	CASSQVDGGQRDNQPQHF	TGCGCCAGCAGCCAAGTTGATGGAGGGCAGAGAGACAATCAGCCCCAGCATTTT
-	TRBV12-3/TRBV12-4	many	TRBJ2-7	CASTPGNSYEQYF	TGTGCCAGCACCCCCGGTAACTCCTACGAGCAGTACTTC
-	TRBV5-1	many	TRBJ2-1	CASSLEWRDSYNEQFF	TGCGCCAGCAGCTTGGAATGGAGGGACTCCTACAATGAGCAGTTCTTC
-	TRBV10-3	-	TRBJ2-4	CAIGDPDFQYF	TGTGCCATCGGGGACCCGGACTTTCAGTACTTC
-	TRBV27	-	TRBJ1-2	CASRTTGSVGYTF	TGTGCCAGCAGGACTACAGGTTCCGTTGGCTACACCTTC
-	TRBV21-1	-	TRBJ2-1	CASSKARSAGGYNEQFF	TGTGCCAGCAGCAAGGCCCGCTCGGCGGGGGGCTACAATGAGCAGTTCTTC
-	TRBV29-1	many	TRBJ1-1	CSVPWGQSEAFF	TGCAGCGTTCCGTGGGGTCAATCTGAAGCTTTCTTT
-	TRBV12-3/TRBV12-4	-	TRBJ2-1	CASSLAFEAGHEQFF	TGTGCCAGCAGTTTAGCGTTTGAAGCGGGCCACGAGCAGTTCTTC
-	TRBV7-8	few	TRBJ2-3	CASSLERITDTQYF	TGTGCCAGCAGCCTGGAGCGTATCACAGATACGCAGTATTTT
TRBD1	TRBV9	-	TRBJ2-7	CASSGQGSYEQYF	TGTGCCAGCAGCGGACAGGGCTCCTACGAGCAGTACTTC
-	TRBV28	few	TRBJ2-5	CASSLNQWSGEETQYF	TGTGCCAGCAGTCTAAATCAGTGGAGCGGAGAAGAGACCCAGTACTTC
TRBD2	TRBV20-1	-	TRBJ2-1	CSASPYGRGGEQFF	TGCAGTGCTAGCCCCTACGGGAGGGGTGGTGAGCAGTTCTTC
-	TRBV12-3/TRBV12-4	many	TRBJ2-1	CASSLTSTPYNEQFF	TGTGCCAGCAGTTTGACGTCTACCCCCTACAATGAGCAGTTCTTC
TRBD2	TRBV3-1	few	TRBJ2-7	CASSQVGMREYEQYF	TGTGCCAGCAGCCAAGTGGGTATGCGGGAGTACGAGCAGTACTTC
TRBD2	TRBV7-7	few	TRBJ2-1	CASSLSAGAGNEQFF	TGTGCCAGCAGCTTATCAGCGGGAGCGGGCAATGAGCAGTTCTTC
-	TRBV9	-	TRBJ1-5	CASSVGGYNQPQHF	TGTGCCAGCAGCGTAGGGGGGTACAATCAGCCCCAGCATTTT
-	TRBV27	many	TRBJ2-2	CASSPGLNTGELFF	TGCGCCAGCAGCCCCGGACTCAACACCGGGGAGCTGTTTTTT
-	TRBV7-2	many	TRBJ2-1	CASSFTVSAFGNEQFF	TGTGCCAGCAGCTTTACGGTTAGCGCCTTCGGGAATGAGCAGTTCTTC
-	TRBV2	many	TRBJ1-6	CASSEPPQGISPLHF	TGTGCCAGCAGTGAACCCCCACAGGGAATTTCACCCCTCCACTTT
-	TRBV7-9	-	TRBJ1-2	CASSPSTGVDYGYTF	TGTGCCAGCAGCCCCTCGACAGGAGTAGACTATGGCTACACCTTC
TRBD1	TRBV20-1	few	TRBJ2-1	CSARDLGQGASDEQFF	TGCAGTGCTAGAGATTTGGGACAGGGGGCTTCGGATGAGCAGTTCTTC
-	TRBV3-1	few	TRBJ2-7	CASISPISYEQYF	TGTGCCAGCATTAGCCCTATCTCCTACGAGCAGTACTTC
TRBD1	TRBV2	few	TRBJ2-6	CANLGRGRSSGANVLTF	TGTGCCAACCTAGGTAGGGGGCGAAGCTCTGGGGCCAACGTCCTGACTTTC
-	TRBV19	-	TRBJ2-7	CASSITMQAYEQYF	TGTGCCAGTAGTATAACCATGCAGGCCTACGAGCAGTACTTC
TRBD1	TRBV9	few	TRBJ1-4	CASSARTGENEKLFF	TGTGCCAGCAGCGCCCGGACAGGGGAGAATGAAAAACTGTTTTTT
TRBD1	TRBV7-9	few	TRBJ1-1	CASSFYGTGYFEAFF	TGTGCCAGCAGCTTCTACGGGACAGGCTACTTTGAAGCTTTCTTT
TRBD1	TRBV28	few	TRBJ1-5	CASSLLGAGGDQPQHF	TGTGCCAGCAGTTTATTAGGTGCAGGGGGGGATCAGCCCCAGCATTTT
-	TRBV29-1	few	TRBJ2-7	CSVEAQSSYEQYF	TGCAGCGTTGAGGCCCAGAGCTCCTACGAGCAGTACTTC